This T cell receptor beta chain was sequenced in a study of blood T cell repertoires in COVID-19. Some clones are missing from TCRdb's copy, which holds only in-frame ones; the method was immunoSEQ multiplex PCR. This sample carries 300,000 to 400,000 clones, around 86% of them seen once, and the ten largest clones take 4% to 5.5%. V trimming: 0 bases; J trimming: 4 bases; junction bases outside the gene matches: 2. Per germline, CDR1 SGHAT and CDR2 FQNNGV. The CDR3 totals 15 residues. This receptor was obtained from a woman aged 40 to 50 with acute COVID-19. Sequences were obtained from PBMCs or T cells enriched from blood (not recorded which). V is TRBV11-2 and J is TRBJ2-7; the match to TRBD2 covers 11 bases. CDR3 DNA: TGTGCCAGCAGCTTAGAGGTAGCGGGAGGGTACGAGCAGTACTTC. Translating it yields CASSLEVAGGYEQYF.